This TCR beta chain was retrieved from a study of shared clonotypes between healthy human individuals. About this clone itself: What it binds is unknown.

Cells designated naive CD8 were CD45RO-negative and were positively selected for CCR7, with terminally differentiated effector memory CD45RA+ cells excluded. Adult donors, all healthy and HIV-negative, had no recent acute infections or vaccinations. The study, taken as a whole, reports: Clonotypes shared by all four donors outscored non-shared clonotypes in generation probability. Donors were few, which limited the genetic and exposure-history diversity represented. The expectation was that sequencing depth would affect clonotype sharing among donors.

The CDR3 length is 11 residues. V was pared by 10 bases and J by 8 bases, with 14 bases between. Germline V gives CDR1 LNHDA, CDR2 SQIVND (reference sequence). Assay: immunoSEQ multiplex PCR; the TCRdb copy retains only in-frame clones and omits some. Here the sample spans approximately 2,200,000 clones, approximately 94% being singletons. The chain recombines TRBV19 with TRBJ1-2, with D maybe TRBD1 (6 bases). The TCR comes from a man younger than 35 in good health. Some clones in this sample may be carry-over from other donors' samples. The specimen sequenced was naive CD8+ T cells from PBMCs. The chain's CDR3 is CATLNQGGYTF. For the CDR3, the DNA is TGTGCCACCCTTAACCAGGGGGGCTACACCTTC.